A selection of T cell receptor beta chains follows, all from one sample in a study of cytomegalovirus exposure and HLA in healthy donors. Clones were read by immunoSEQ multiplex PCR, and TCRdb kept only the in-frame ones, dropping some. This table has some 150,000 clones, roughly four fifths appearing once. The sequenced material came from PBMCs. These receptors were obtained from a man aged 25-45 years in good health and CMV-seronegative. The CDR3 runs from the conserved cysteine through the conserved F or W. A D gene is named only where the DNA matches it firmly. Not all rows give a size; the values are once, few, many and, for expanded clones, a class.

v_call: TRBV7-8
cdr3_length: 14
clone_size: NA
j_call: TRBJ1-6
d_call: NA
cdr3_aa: CASSYRVNNSPLHF

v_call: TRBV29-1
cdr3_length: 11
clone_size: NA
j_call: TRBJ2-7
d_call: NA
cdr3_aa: CSVTTGSEQYF

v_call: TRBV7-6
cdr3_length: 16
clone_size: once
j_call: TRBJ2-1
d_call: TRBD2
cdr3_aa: CASSLGGGRALDEQFF

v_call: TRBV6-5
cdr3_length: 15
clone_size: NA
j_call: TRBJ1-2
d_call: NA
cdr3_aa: CASSYSGGGSYGYTF

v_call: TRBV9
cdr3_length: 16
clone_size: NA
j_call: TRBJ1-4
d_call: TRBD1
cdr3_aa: CASSVAPTGRGEKLFF

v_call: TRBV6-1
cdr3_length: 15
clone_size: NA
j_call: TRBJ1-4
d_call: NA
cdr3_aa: CASSPPIPRGEKLFF

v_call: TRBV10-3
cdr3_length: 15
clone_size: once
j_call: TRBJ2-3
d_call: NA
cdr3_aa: CAISGGTGGTDTQYF

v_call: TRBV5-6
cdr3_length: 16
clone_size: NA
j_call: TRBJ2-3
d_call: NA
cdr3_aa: CASSLALAFSTDTQYF

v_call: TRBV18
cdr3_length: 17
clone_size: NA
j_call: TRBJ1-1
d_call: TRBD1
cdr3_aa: CASSPFGSGQANTEAFF

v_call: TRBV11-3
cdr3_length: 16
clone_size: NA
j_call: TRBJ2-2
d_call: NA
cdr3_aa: CASSLSWTTKTGELFF

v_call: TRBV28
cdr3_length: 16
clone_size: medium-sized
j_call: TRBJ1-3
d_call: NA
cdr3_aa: CASRQDKGEASDTIYF

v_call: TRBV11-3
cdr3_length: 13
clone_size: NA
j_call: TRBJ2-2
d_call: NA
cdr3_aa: CASSVTGTGELFF

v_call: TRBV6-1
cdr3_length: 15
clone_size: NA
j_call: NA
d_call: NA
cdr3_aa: CASSGTKWRFYEQYF

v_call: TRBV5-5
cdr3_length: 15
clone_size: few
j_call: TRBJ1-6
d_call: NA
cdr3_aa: CASSLAYRGNSPLHF

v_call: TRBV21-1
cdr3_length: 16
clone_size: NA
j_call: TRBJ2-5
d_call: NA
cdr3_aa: CASSNFPPGDGETQYF

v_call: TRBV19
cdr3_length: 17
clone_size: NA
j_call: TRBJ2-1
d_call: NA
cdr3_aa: CASSIPIEDKGHNEQFF

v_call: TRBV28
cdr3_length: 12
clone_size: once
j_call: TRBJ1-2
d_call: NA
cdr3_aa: CASSLRWGQYTF

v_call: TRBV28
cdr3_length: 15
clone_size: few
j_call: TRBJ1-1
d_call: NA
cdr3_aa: CASSLGGAENTEAFF

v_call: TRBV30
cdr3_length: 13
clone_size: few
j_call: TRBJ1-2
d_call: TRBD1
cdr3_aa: CARTGLEGYGYTF

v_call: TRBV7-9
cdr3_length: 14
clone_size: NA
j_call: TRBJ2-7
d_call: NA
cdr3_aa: CASSLRSGSYEQYF